The 26 T cell receptor beta chains below were found in one sample sequenced in a study of cytotoxic CD8 clonotypes in ibrutinib-treated CLL. Assay: immunoSEQ multiplex PCR; the TCRdb copy retains only in-frame clones and omits some. In the table there are tens of thousands of clones, 83% of which are singletons. This specimen consisted of PBMCs, obtained after 24 months of ibrutinib treatment. The receptors shown here come from a human donor with chronic lymphocytic leukemia.

This clone was recorded only once. V and J are TRBV14 and TRBJ2-1; D not certain. V was clipped by 1 base and J by 0 bases, with 13 bases between them. The CDR3 extends over 17 amino acids. Per germline, CDR1 SGHDN and CDR2 FVKESK. The CDR3 loop reads CASSQVPILGSYNEQFF. In nucleotides, the CDR3 is TGTGCCAGCAGCCAAGTCCCCATATTGGGCTCCTACAATGAGCAGTTCTTC.

This clone was recorded a few times. The chain links TRBV7-2 to TRBJ2-3; no definite D call. Germline V gene lookup returns CDR1 SGHTA and CDR2 FQGNSA. V was shortened by 1 base and J by 2 bases, with 10 bases between the two germline ends. The length of the CDR3 is 15 residues. CDR3 nucleotide sequence: TGTGCCAGCAGCTTAGAAGTGGGCCTCACAGATACGCAGTATTTT. Its translation: CASSLEVGLTDTQYF.

The chain recombines TRBV7-2 with TRBJ2-5, with a weak D call TRBD2 (5 bases). TRBJ2-7 matches the DNA end more closely, so the J call is doubtful. The CDR3 totals 16 residues. Germline V gives CDR1 SGHTA, CDR2 FQGNSA. CDR3 protein: CASSLVGGLSSYEQYF. The DNA for the CDR3 is TGTGCCAGCAGCTTAGTTGGCGGGCTCAGCTCCTACGAGCAGTACTTC.

The chain links TRBV21-1 to TRBJ2-7; the DNA was not compared with TRBD2, the D call given in the table. TRBV21-1 is tagged as a pseudogene. This CDR3 is built from 16 residues. The CDR3 spells CASSKLAPLRHGEQYF. CDR3 DNA: TGTGCCAGCAGCAAACTAGCGCCCCTGAGGCATGGCGAGCAGTACTTC.

The CDR3 loop is CAWSVGRYNEQFF. The CDR3 nucleotides read TGTGCCTGGAGTGTCGGTAGATACAATGAGCAGTTCTTC. This rearrangement joins TRBV30 to TRBJ2-1; D gene ambiguous. The V end was cut by 0 bases, the J end by 4 bases, with 7 bases between. This CDR3 is 13 amino acids long. Germline V gives CDR1 GTSNPN, CDR2 SVGIG (reference sequence).

This clone was seen only once. The V gene is TRBV27, the J gene TRBJ1-2; a possible D gene is TRBD1 (5 bases). The germline V and J ends were trimmed by 6 bases and 4 bases, with 18 bases remaining between them. Germline CDR1 is MNHEY and CDR2 is SMNVEV (reference sequence). This CDR3 has 15 residues. For the CDR3, the DNA is TGTGCCAGCAGCCGATGGGGGGAGGGGACCTATGGCTACACCTTC. It is translated as CASSRWGEGTYGYTF.

The chain joins TRBV18 to TRBJ1-5; a weak D match, TRBD1 (5 bases). Per the germline V gene, CDR1 is KGHSH and CDR2 is LQKENI. V lost 0 bases, J lost 2 bases, and 8 bases lay in between. The CDR3 covers 15 residues. Written as DNA, the CDR3 is TGTGCCAGCTCACCACCGGGACGGGGCAATCAGCCCCAGCATTTT. Translation gives CASSPPGRGNQPQHF.

Only one count was recorded for this clone. The genes are TRBV5-5 and TRBJ2-1, with no clear D. Trimming took off 0 bases at V and 0 bases at J, with 10 bases between the two ends. In germline, CDR1 is SGHKS, CDR2 YYEKEE (reference sequence). This CDR3 comprises 16 residues. CDR3 in amino acids: CASSLGYMSSYNEQFF. CDR3 bases: TGTGCCAGCAGCTTGGGCTACATGAGCTCCTACAATGAGCAGTTCTTC.

CDR3 region: CASSQVTSGSPNEQYF. The CDR3 DNA follows: TGTGCCAGCAGCCAAGTAACTAGCGGGAGTCCGAACGAGCAGTACTTC. The chain has TRBV4-2 and TRBJ2-7, with 11 bases lining up with TRBD2. CDR1 is LGHNA, CDR2 YNFKEQ, per germline. The V gene end was trimmed by 1 base and the J gene end by 5 bases; junction bases not matched to a gene: 7. The CDR3 loop spans 16 amino acids.

This clone turned up a few times. The rearrangement uses TRBV7-9 and TRBJ1-4; D unresolved. Trimming took 1 base from V and 0 from J, leaving 9 bases between them. CDR3 length: 16 residues. Germline assignment: CDR1 SEHNR and CDR2 FQNEAQ (reference sequence). The CDR3 nucleotides are TGTGCCAGCAGCTTAGGCCGAGTTGCAACTAATGAAAAACTGTTTTTT. Its protein is CASSLGRVATNEKLFF. The variable domain in full, completed from reference TRBV7-9 and TRBJ1-4, reads DTGVSQNPRHKITKRGQNVTFRCDPISEHNRLYWYRQTLGQGPEFLTYFQNEAQLEKSRLLSDRFSAERPKGSFSTLEIQRTEQGDSAMYLCASSLGRVATNEKLFFGSGTQLSVL.

This chain uses TRBV6-5 with TRBJ1-3, with TRBD1 matching over 7 bases. After removal of 6 bases from V and 3 bases from J, the junction contained 8 bases not matched to a gene. The CDR3 is 15 residues long. Germline lookup yields CDR1 MNHEY and CDR2 SVGAGI. As DNA, the CDR3 is TGTGCCAGCAGACCCACAGGGGATAGTGGAAACACCATATATTTT. Its protein product is CASRPTGDSGNTIYF.

This rearrangement joins TRBV11-2 to TRBJ1-1; 11 bases line up with TRBD1. V was clipped by 4 bases and J by 3 bases; unmatched bases: 4. Germline CDR1 reads SGHAT; CDR2 reads FQNNGV. This CDR3 is 15 amino acids long. CDR3 nucleotide sequence: TGTGCCAGCAGCTGGGACAGGGGGGGTGACACTGAAGCTTTCTTT. This translates into CASSWDRGGDTEAFF. Looking up the rest from reference TRBV11-2 and TRBJ1-1 gives the full variable domain: EAGVAQSPRYKIIEKRQSVAFWCNPISGHATLYWYQQILGQGPKLLIQFQNNGVVDDSQLPKDRFSAERLKGVDSTLKIQPAKLEDSAVYLCASSWDRGGDTEAFFGQGTRLTVV.

This rearrangement joins TRBV7-3 to TRBJ2-1; D is perhaps TRBD2 (6 bases). CDR3 size: 15 residues. V was clipped by 2 bases and J by 1 base, with 9 bases between them. The germline V gene encodes CDR1 SGHTA and CDR2 FQGTGA. The CDR3 coding sequence is TGTGCCAGCAGCTTATCGGCGGGATCCTACAATGAGCAGTTCTTC. Protein product: CASSLSAGSYNEQFF.

The chain joins TRBV27 to TRBJ2-2; D unresolved. The ends were cut back, 5 bases at V and 4 bases at J, with 11 bases in the middle. The CDR3 is 14 residues long. Germline-derived CDR1 and CDR2 are MNHEY and SMNVEV (reference sequence). The CDR3 spells CASSQIRTTGELFF. The CDR3 DNA reads as TGTGCCAGCAGTCAGATTCGGACCACCGGGGAGCTGTTTTTT.

The chain is built from TRBV19 and TRBJ1-2, with TRBD1 matching over 9 bases. Germline CDR1 is LNHDA and CDR2 is SQIVND (reference sequence). CDR3 length equals 15 residues. Trimming took 7 bases from V and 4 from J; bases not matched to a gene: 10. CDR3 nucleotide sequence: TGTGCCAGTACCGGACAGGGGATCGCTGGCTATGGCTACACCTTC. It yields the protein CASTGQGIAGYGYTF.

This chain joins TRBV18 and TRBJ1-1; 7 nucleotides agree with TRBD1. The V gene's germline CDR1 is KGHSH and CDR2 LQKENI. CDR3 length equals 14 residues. V lost 4 bases to trimming and J lost 1 base; unmatched junction nucleotides: 3. The CDR3: CASSLGTENTEAFF. The CDR3 nucleotides are TGTGCCAGCTCACTAGGGACAGAGAACACTGAAGCTTTCTTT.

The rearrangement links TRBV5-1 to TRBJ2-7; D not certain. Germline V gives CDR1 SGHRS, CDR2 YFSETQ. Trimming left V 4 bases short and J 0 bases short, with 14 bases between. This CDR3 has 15 residues. The CDR3 DNA follows: TGCGCCAGCAGCCTAACGGTGGGTAGCTCCTACGAGCAGTACTTC. Translating it yields CASSLTVGSSYEQYF.

This chain joins TRBV7-2 and TRBJ2-1; TRBD2 matches at 14 bases. V shed 7 bases and J 7 bases; nucleotides not matched to a gene: 6. CDR1 SGHTA and CDR2 FQGNSA come from the germline V gene. The CDR3 extends over 15 amino acids. The CDR3 sequence: CASTLGLAGGNEQFF. The CDR3, as DNA: TGTGCCAGCACCCTAGGACTAGCGGGAGGAAATGAGCAGTTCTTC. The entire variable domain, with the rest obtained from reference TRBV7-2 and TRBJ2-1, is as follows: GAGVSQSPSNKVTEKGKDVELRCDPISGHTALYWYRQSLGQGLEFLIYFQGNSAPDKSGLPSDRFSAERTGGSVSTLTIQRTQQEDSAVYLCASTLGLAGGNEQFFGPGTRLTVL.

The gene calls are TRBV12-2 and TRBJ1-5. TRBV12-2 is reported as a pseudogene. The CDR3 consists of 17 residues. As DNA, the CDR3 is TGTGCAAGTCGCTCGGGGGCCGGAGACCATAGCAATCAGCCCCAGCATTTT. As protein: CASRSGAGDHSNQPQHF.

This clone was counted only a few times. J is TRBJ2-7 and V is TRBV28, with 7 bases fitting TRBD2. Germline V gene data show CDR1 as MDHEN and CDR2 as SYDVKM. The junction had 12 bases not matched to a gene; V was cut back by 5 bases and J by 5 bases. The CDR3 has 15 residues. CDR3 amino acids: CASSPFAGVWHEQYF. Here the CDR3 DNA reads TGTGCCAGCAGTCCGTTCGCGGGAGTCTGGCACGAGCAGTACTTC.

The V and J genes are TRBV7-9 and TRBJ1-2; 11 bases are shared with TRBD1. Unmatched junction bases numbered 2, after V lost 2 bases and J lost 3 bases. This CDR3 comprises 15 residues. In germline, CDR1 is SEHNR, CDR2 FQNEAQ (reference sequence). This chain's CDR3 is CASSLRTGGYYGYTF. The CDR3 coding sequence is TGTGCCAGCAGCTTACGGACAGGGGGCTACTATGGCTACACCTTC. The whole variable domain, filled in from reference TRBV7-9 and TRBJ1-2, reads DTGVSQNPRHKITKRGQNVTFRCDPISEHNRLYWYRQTLGQGPEFLTYFQNEAQLEKSRLLSDRFSAERPKGSFSTLEIQRTEQGDSAMYLCASSLRTGGYYGYTFGSGTRLTVV.

The CDR3 coding sequence is TGCGCCAGCAGCCAAGGCTTGGTGGCCAACGTCCTGACTTTC. Translation gives CASSQGLVANVLTF. The V call is TRBV4-1, the J call TRBJ2-6; no clear D gene. The CDR3 has 14 residues. CDR1 and CDR2 from the germline V gene are MGHRA and YSYEKL. V was shortened by 1 base and J by 6 bases, with 7 bases between the two germline ends.

V usage is TRBV10-3 and J usage is TRBJ2-1; 10 nucleotides line up with TRBD1. V trimming: 5 bases; J trimming: 5 bases; junction bases outside the gene matches: 6. The germline V gene has CDR1 ENHRY and CDR2 SYGVKD. The CDR3 contains 15 residues. CDR3 residues: CAISPGQGTNNEQFF. The CDR3 DNA follows: TGTGCCATCAGTCCGGGACAGGGGACTAACAATGAGCAGTTCTTC.

In DNA form, the CDR3 reads TGTGCCAGCAGTCCCGACCGCAGGGGGAGGTACGAGCAGTACTTC. This sequence encodes CASSPDRRGRYEQYF. V gene TRBV28 combines with J gene TRBJ2-7, with a tentative D call TRBD1 (7 bases). This CDR3 has 15 residues. V was clipped by 5 bases and J by 4 bases, with 18 bases between them. Germline CDR1 is MDHEN and CDR2 is SYDVKM. Full variable domain (rest looked up from reference TRBV28 and TRBJ2-7): DVKVTQSSRYLVKRTGEKVFLECVQDMDHENMFWYRQDPGLGLRLIYFSYDVKMKEKGDIPEGYSVSREKKERFSLILESASTNQTSMYLCASSPDRRGRYEQYFGPGTRLTVT.

The gene calls are TRBV2 and TRBJ1-6, with D possibly TRBD1 on 5 matching bases. Germline V gene data show CDR1 as SNHLY and CDR2 as FYNNEI. The CDR3 is 14 residues long. The V end was cut by 6 bases, the J end by 5 bases, with 11 bases between. The CDR3 DNA is TGTGCCAGCAGCGGACACTCTAATAATTCACCCCTCCACTTT. It translates to CASSGHSNNSPLHF.

The V gene is TRBV19, the J gene TRBJ2-7; 8 bases match TRBD1. This CDR3 spans 14 amino acids. Germline V gene lookup returns CDR1 LNHDA and CDR2 SQIVND (reference sequence). J lost 3 bases, V lost 3 bases, and 4 bases had no gene match. In nucleotides, the CDR3 is TGTGCCAGTAGTATGGGGACAGGAGGCTACGAGCAGTACTTC. It is translated as CASSMGTGGYEQYF. Variable domain in full (rest from reference TRBV19 and TRBJ2-7): DGGITQSPKYLFRKEGQNVTLSCEQNLNHDAMYWYRQDPGQGLRLIYYSQIVNDFQKGDIAEGYSVSREKKESFPLTVTSAQKNPTAFYLCASSMGTGGYEQYFGPGTRLTVT.